Each of the 15 T cell receptor beta chains below was sequenced from the same sample in a study of yellow fever vaccine responses in identical twins. Using its own MiXCR run on the RT-PCR reads, TCRdb lists one record per CDR3 protein. This sample has several thousand distinct CDR3 sequences, with about four fifths found just once. The specimen was T cells from blood (PBMCs), unsorted or a sorted subset (not recorded which), collected before or after yellow fever vaccination (not recorded which). The receptors derive from a young woman who received the yellow fever vaccine.

The chain links TRBV27 to TRBJ2-7; tentatively, D is TRBD2 (5 bases). Trimming pared 5 bases from V and 5 bases from J, leaving 16 bases between. Germline V CDR1 and CDR2: MNHEY, SMNVEV (reference sequence). The CDR3 length is 14 residues. The CDR3 spells CASSIKLGVHEQYF. The CDR3 DNA sequence: TGTGCCAGCAGTATAAAACTAGGAGTCCACGAGCAGTACTTC.

This clonotype was observed a handful of times. V and J are TRBV12-3 or TRBV12-4 and TRBJ2-1; TRBD1 matches 7 bases. J was trimmed by 2 bases and V by 4 bases; bases with no gene match: 5. This CDR3 is built from 15 residues. The CDR3: CASSSPTGTYNEQFF. The DNA of the CDR3 is TGTGCCAGCAGTTCCCCGACAGGGACCTACAATGAGCAGTTCTTC.

The rearrangement links TRBV6-2 or TRBV6-3 to TRBJ1-1, with TRBD1 matching over 10 bases. From germline, CDR1 is MNHEY and CDR2 SVGEGT. The CDR3 has 17 residues. Trimming at V came to 5 bases and at J to 4 bases, leaving 13 bases not matched to a gene. DNA for the CDR3: TGTGCCAGCAGTCAAATGGGACAGGGGTGGTGGGTCACTGAAGCTTTCTTT. It yields the protein CASSQMGQGWWVTEAFF.

The sample holds a few counts of this clonotype. The CDR3 protein is CASSSDRGNTEAFF. CDR3 bases: TGTGCCAGCAGCTCCGACAGGGGGAACACTGAAGCTTTCTTT. The V gene is TRBV11-1, the J gene TRBJ1-1; 8 bases are shared with TRBD1. The CDR3 is made up of 14 amino acids. Losses at the gene ends were 4 bases for V and 1 base for J; bases not matched to a gene: 2. Germline V gene lookup returns CDR1 SGHAT and CDR2 FQDESV (reference sequence).

V and J are TRBV29-1 and TRBJ1-1; D is ambiguous. Germline V CDR1 and CDR2: SQVTM, ANQGSEA. The CDR3 runs 13 residues. Between the trimmed V and J ends, which lost 2 bases and 1 base, there was a span of 8 bases. The CDR3 protein is CSVEPRGNTEAFF. CDR3 DNA: TGCAGCGTTGAACCCCGGGGGAACACTGAAGCTTTCTTT.

The V and J genes are TRBV7-3 and TRBJ2-7; D is undetermined. Per the germline V gene, CDR1 is SGHTA and CDR2 is FQGTGA. This CDR3 has 15 amino acids. V lost 1 base to trimming and J lost 5 bases, with 15 bases between them. The CDR3 reads CASSLMGKDLDEQYF. The CDR3 DNA reads as TGTGCCAGCAGCTTAATGGGCAAGGACCTGGACGAGCAGTACTTC. The full variable domain, with the rest looked up from reference TRBV7-3 and TRBJ2-7, is GAGVSQTPSNKVTEKGKYVELRCDPISGHTALYWYRQSLGQGPEFLIYFQGTGAADDSGLPNDRFFAVRPEGSVSTLKIQRTERGDSAVYLCASSLMGKDLDEQYFGPGTRLTVT.

The chain employs TRBV7-3 and TRBJ2-1; 10 bases map to TRBD2. Looked up from germline, CDR1 is SGHTA and CDR2 is FQGTGA. V lost 1 base, J lost 9 bases, and 15 bases stayed unmatched. The CDR3 contains 18 residues. The CDR3 spells CASSLIRFGGTSAVEQFF. The CDR3 DNA follows: TGTGCCAGCAGCTTAATTAGGTTTGGGGGGACTAGCGCGGTTGAGCAGTTCTTC.

The gene calls are TRBV10-3 and TRBJ2-2; TRBD2 agrees at 8 bases. V lost 0 bases, J lost 6 bases, and 3 bases stayed unmatched. Germline CDR1 reads ENHRY; CDR2 reads SYGVKD. The CDR3 sequence is 15 residues long. This CDR3 reads CAISESSGSAGELFF. CDR3 bases: TGTGCCATCAGTGAGTCGAGCGGGAGCGCCGGGGAGCTGTTTTTT.

This clonotype has more than one count but fewer than ten. The chain has TRBV11-3 and TRBJ2-2, with TRBD2 matching over 8 bases. The CDR3 sequence is 16 residues long. CDR1 and CDR2 from the germline V gene are SGHNT and YENEEA. Trimming took 7 bases from V and 6 from J; bases not matched to a gene: 13. In nucleotides, the CDR3 is TGTGCCAGCACAAGTTGGACTAGCATCGGTCCCGGGGAGCTGTTTTTT. Translation gives CASTSWTSIGPGELFF. The complete variable domain, with remaining parts taken from reference TRBV11-3 and TRBJ2-2, reads EAGVVQSPRYKIIEKKQPVAFWCNPISGHNTLYWYLQNLGQGPELLIRYENEEAVDDSQLPKDRFSAERLKGVDSTLKIQPAELGDSAVYLCASTSWTSIGPGELFFGEGSRLTVL.

This clonotype was observed once. CDR3 DNA: TGTGCCAGCAGCTTGAGGTCGAGCAATGAGCAGTTCTTC. It specifies CASSLRSSNEQFF. J is TRBJ2-1 and V is TRBV5-5; no clear D. Germline V gene lookup returns CDR1 SGHKS and CDR2 YYEKEE (reference sequence). The CDR3 contains 13 residues. The germline V and J ends were trimmed by 1 base and 6 bases, with 8 bases remaining between them. Complete variable domain (other parts from reference TRBV5-5 and TRBJ2-1): DAGVTQSPTHLIKTRGQQVTLRCSPISGHKSVSWYQQVLGQGPQFIFQYYEKEERGRGNFPDRFSARQFPNYSSELNVNALLLGDSALYLCASSLRSSNEQFFGPGTRLTVL.

The chain uses TRBV2 and TRBJ2-7, with TRBD2 identical over 8 bases. Germline V gene lookup returns CDR1 SNHLY and CDR2 FYNNEI. CDR3 length equals 15 residues. Trimming took 4 bases from V and 1 from J; bases not matched to a gene: 6. CDR3 region: CASSGRGLDSYEQYF. Here the CDR3 DNA reads TGTGCCAGCAGTGGACGGGGACTAGATTCCTACGAGCAGTACTTC.

The chain links TRBV6-1 to TRBJ2-7; a possible D gene is TRBD2 (5 bases). Trimming pared 8 bases from V and 0 bases from J, leaving 17 bases between. Germline CDR1 is MNHNS and CDR2 is SASEGT. The CDR3 loop spans 15 amino acids. CDR3 residues: CASAPVQGLSYEQYF. For the CDR3, the DNA is TGTGCCAGCGCCCCTGTTCAAGGACTCTCCTACGAGCAGTACTTC.

The rearrangement links TRBV12-3 or TRBV12-4 to TRBJ2-1; the D call may be TRBD1 or TRBD2 (5 bases each). CDR3 length: 17 residues. The V and J ends lost 7 bases and 8 bases respectively, with 27 bases between them. DNA for the CDR3: TGTGCCAGCAAAGACGCCGGGGCACAATCCCAAGCCGATGAGCAGTTCTTC. Protein product: CASKDAGAQSQADEQFF.

The chain has TRBV11-2 and TRBJ2-3; 15 positions match TRBD2. V was pared by 2 bases and J by 8 bases, with 14 bases of the junction left unmatched. This CDR3 is 19 amino acids long. Germline V gene lookup returns CDR1 SGHAT and CDR2 FQNNGV. The CDR3 protein is CASSLQIGLAGGSRGTQYF. For the CDR3, the DNA is TGTGCCAGCAGCTTACAAATTGGACTAGCGGGGGGGTCCCGTGGTACGCAGTATTTT.

The genes are TRBV2 and TRBJ2-3; 7 positions agree with TRBD1. This CDR3 spans 14 amino acids. The junction had 7 bases not matched to a gene; V was cut back by 5 bases and J by 5 bases. CDR1 SNHLY and CDR2 FYNNEI come from the germline V gene. The CDR3 reads CASSITGAGDTQYF. In DNA, the CDR3 is TGTGCCAGCAGTATTACAGGGGCGGGAGATACGCAGTATTTT.